These T cell receptor beta chains were read from a single sample in a study of blood T cell repertoires in COVID-19. Sequenced by immunoSEQ multiplex PCR; TCRdb stores in-frame clones only, minus some. Of about 96,000 clones in the sample, around 84% are singletons; the top ten hold approximately 15%. The specimen was peripheral blood. These receptors were taken from an older woman with acute or convalescent COVID-19. CDR3s include the opening cysteine and the closing phenylalanine or tryptophan. A D gene is named only where the DNA matches it firmly. The size field is filled for only some rows; it gives once, few, many or a size class.

clone_size,v_call,j_call,d_call,cdr3_aa,cdr3_nt
NA,TRBV6-4,TRBJ1-2,NA,CASSEEGSFGYTF,TGTGCCAGCTCCGAGGAGGGTTCGTTTGGCTACACCTTC
few,TRBV2,TRBJ2-2,TRBD2,CASMEIGLGVELFF,TGTGCCAGCATGGAAATCGGACTAGGCGTGGAGCTGTTTTTT
NA,TRBV18,TRBJ2-2,NA,CASSPFAGANTGELFF,TGTGCCAGCTCACCGTTTGCGGGCGCGAACACCGGGGAGCTGTTTTTT
NA,TRBV18,TRBJ2-7,TRBD1,CASSPRTGSNEQYF,TGTGCCAGCTCACCACGGACAGGGTCCAACGAGCAGTACTTC
NA,TRBV4-2,TRBJ2-1,TRBD2,CASSQEGRLAVEQFF,TGTGCCAGCAGCCAAGAAGGAAGACTAGCGGTCGAGCAGTTCTTC
NA,TRBV2,TRBJ2-5,NA,CASSESRGIETQYF,TGTGCCAGCAGTGAAAGCAGGGGCATAGAGACCCAGTACTTC
NA,TRBV5-1,TRBJ1-3,NA,CASSLGRTPNSGNTIYF,TGCGCCAGCAGCTTGGGGCGGACACCGAACTCTGGAAACACCATATATTTT
NA,TRBV3-1/TRBV3-2,TRBJ1-2,NA,CASSQGLWARNGYTF,TGTGCCAGCAGCCAGGGGCTGTGGGCTCGGAATGGCTACACCTTC
NA,TRBV19,TRBJ2-5,TRBD2,CASRTSGGSETQYF,TGTGCCAGTAGGACTAGCGGGGGGTCAGAGACCCAGTACTTC
NA,TRBV28,TRBJ2-3,NA,CASRGPSTDTQYF,TGTGCCAGCAGGGGGCCGAGCACAGATACGCAGTATTTT
once,TRBV7-2,TRBJ2-1,TRBD2,CASSLPGSGVNEQFF,TGTGCCAGCAGCCTCCCGGGGAGCGGGGTGAATGAGCAGTTCTTC